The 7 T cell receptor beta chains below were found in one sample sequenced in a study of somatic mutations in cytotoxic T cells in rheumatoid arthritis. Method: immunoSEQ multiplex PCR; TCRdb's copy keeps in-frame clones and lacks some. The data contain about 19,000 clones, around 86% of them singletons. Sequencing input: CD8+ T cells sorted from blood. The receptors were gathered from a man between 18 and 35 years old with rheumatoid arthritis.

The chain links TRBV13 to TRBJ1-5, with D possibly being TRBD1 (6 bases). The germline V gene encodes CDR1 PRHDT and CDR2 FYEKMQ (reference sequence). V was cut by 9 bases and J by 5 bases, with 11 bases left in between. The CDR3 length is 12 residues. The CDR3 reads CASAQGDQPQHF. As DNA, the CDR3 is TGTGCCAGTGCACAGGGCGATCAGCCCCAGCATTTT.

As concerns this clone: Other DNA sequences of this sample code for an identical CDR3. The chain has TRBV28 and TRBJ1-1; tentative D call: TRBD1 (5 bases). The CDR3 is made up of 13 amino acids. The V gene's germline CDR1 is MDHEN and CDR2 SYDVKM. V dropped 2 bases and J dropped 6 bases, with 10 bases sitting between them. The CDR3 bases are TGTGCCAGCAGTTTAAGTGGGGGAGCTGAAGCTTTCTTT. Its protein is CASSLSGGAEAFF.

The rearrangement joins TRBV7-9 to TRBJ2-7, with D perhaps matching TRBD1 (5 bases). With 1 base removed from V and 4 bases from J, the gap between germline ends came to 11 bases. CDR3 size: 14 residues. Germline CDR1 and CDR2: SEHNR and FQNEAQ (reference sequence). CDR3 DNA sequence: TGTGCCAGCAGCTTAGTCAGGGTGCCTTACGAGCAGTACTTC. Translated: CASSLVRVPYEQYF. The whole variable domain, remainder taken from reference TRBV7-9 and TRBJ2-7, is DTGVSQNPRHKITKRGQNVTFRCDPISEHNRLYWYRQTLGQGPEFLTYFQNEAQLEKSRLLSDRFSAERPKGSFSTLEIQRTEQGDSAMYLCASSLVRVPYEQYFGPGTRLTVT.

CDR3 protein: CASSLTSGTGANVLTF. CDR3 coding DNA: TGTGCCAGCAGCCTAACCTCAGGGACTGGGGCCAACGTCCTGACTTTC. V usage is TRBV4-2 and J usage is TRBJ2-6; D is possibly TRBD1 (5 bases). The V and J ends lost 4 bases and 2 bases respectively, with 12 bases between them. Germline lookup yields CDR1 LGHNA and CDR2 YNFKEQ. The CDR3 covers 16 residues.

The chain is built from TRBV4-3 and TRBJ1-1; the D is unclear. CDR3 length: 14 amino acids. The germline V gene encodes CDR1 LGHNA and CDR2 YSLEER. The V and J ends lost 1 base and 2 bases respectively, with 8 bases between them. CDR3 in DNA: TGCGCCAGCAGCCAAGTGGGTTTTAACACTGAAGCTTTCTTT. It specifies CASSQVGFNTEAFF.

This CDR3 is CASSSLLTNEKLFF. The CDR3 DNA sequence: TGTGCCAGCAGCTCCCTGTTAACTAATGAAAAACTGTTTTTT. The chain employs TRBV7-8 and TRBJ1-4, with unresolved D. Germline CDR1 reads SGHVS; CDR2 reads FQNEAQ. The CDR3 extends over 14 amino acids. Trimming shortened V by 4 bases and J by 1 base, and 7 bases separated the two germline ends.

CDR3 DNA sequence: TGTGCCAGCAGCCTAGGACCTGACAGGGGAAAGACCCAGTACTTC. It specifies CASSLGPDRGKTQYF. The V and J genes are TRBV7-2 and TRBJ2-5; 8 bases agree with TRBD1. The germline V gene has CDR1 SGHTA and CDR2 FQGNSA. This CDR3 comprises 15 residues. The V segment lost 5 bases and the J segment 6 bases; nucleotides outside the gene matches: 11.